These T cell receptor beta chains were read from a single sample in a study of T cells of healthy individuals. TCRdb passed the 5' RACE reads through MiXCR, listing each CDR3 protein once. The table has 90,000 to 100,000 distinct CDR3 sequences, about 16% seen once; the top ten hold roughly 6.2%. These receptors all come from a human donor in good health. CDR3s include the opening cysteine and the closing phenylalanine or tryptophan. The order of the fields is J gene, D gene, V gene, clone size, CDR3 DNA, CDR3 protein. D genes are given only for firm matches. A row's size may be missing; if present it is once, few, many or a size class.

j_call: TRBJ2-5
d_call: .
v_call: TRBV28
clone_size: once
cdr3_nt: TGTGCCAGCAGTTTATCAAGTAGGCTCGCAGAGACCCAGTACTTC
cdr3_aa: CASSLSSRLAETQYF

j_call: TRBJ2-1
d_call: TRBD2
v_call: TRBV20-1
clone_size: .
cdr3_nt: TGCAGTGCGAAAATAGCGGGAGGGCCCAGCTCCTACAATGAGCAGTTCTTC
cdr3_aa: CSAKIAGGPSSYNEQFF

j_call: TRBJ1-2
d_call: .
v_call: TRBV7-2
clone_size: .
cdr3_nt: TGTGCCAGCAGCCAGGTCGCCTACCCCTATGGCTACACCTTC
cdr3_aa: CASSQVAYPYGYTF

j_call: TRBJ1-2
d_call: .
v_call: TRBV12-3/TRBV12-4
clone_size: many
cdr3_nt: TGTGCCAGCAGTTTGGTCGGCTTCCCTGGCTACACCTTC
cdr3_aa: CASSLVGFPGYTF

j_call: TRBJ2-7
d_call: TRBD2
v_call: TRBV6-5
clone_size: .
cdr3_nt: TGTGCCAGCAGCCAAATGTCTAGCGGGGGTTGGATGGAGCAGTACTTC
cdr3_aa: CASSQMSSGGWMEQYF

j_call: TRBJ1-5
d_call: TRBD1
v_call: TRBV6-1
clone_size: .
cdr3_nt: TGTGCCAGCAGTCTCGACAGGGTGAGGGGGCCCCAGCATTTT
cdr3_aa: CASSLDRVRGPQHF

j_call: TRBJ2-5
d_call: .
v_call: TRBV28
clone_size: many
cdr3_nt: TGTGCCAGCAGTTCCGGGAACCAAGAGACCCAGTACTTC
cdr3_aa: CASSSGNQETQYF

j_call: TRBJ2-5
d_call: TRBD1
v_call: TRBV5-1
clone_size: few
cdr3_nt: TGCGCCAGCAGCCTGACAGGGGGCGCCGGCCAAGAGACCCAGTACTTC
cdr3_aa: CASSLTGGAGQETQYF

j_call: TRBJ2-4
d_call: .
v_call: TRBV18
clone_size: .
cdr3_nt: TGTGCCAGCTCACCCCCGGCCAAAAACATTCAGTACTTC
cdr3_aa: CASSPPAKNIQYF

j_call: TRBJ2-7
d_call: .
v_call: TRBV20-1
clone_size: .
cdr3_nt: TGCAGTGCCCGTGACACCTCCTACGAGCAGTACTTC
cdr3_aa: CSARDTSYEQYF

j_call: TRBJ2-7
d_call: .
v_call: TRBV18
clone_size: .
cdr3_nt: TGTGCCAGCTCACCGACCTGGCAGTACTTC
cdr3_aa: CASSPTWQYF

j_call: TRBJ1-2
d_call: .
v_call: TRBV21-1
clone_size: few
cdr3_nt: TGTGCCAGCAGCAAAGGGGTGGAGGGACCTAACTATGGCTACACCTTC
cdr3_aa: CASSKGVEGPNYGYTF

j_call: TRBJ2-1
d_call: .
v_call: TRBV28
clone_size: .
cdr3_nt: TGTGCCAGCAGGTTTTTAGCAGCGAGCTCCTACAATGAGCAGTTCTTC
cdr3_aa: CASRFLAASSYNEQFF

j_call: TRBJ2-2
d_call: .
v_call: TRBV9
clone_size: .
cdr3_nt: TGTGCCAGCAGCGTCAGGGGATCCTTAAACACCGGGGAGCTGTTTTTT
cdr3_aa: CASSVRGSLNTGELFF

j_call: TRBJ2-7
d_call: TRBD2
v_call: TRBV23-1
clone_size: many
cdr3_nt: TGCGCCAGCGGACTAGCGGGACGCTACGAGCAGTACTTC
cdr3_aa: CASGLAGRYEQYF

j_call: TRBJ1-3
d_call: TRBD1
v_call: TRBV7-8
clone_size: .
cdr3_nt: TGTGCCAGCAGCTACAGGGGATCGGGAAACACCATATATTTT
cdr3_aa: CASSYRGSGNTIYF

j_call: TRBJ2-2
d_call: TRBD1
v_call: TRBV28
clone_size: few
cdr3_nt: TGTGCCAGCAGTTTAGGACAGGGCGCTTACGGGGAGCTGTTTTTT
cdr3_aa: CASSLGQGAYGELFF

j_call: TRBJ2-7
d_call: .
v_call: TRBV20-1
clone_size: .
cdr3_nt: TGCAGTGGTGAGGTCAGGTCGAGCTCCTACGAGCAGTACTTC
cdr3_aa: CSGEVRSSSYEQYF

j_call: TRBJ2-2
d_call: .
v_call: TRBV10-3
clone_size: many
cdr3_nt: TGTGCCATCAGTGAGTCTGTCTCTTCGACCGGGGAGCTGTTTTTT
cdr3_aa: CAISESVSSTGELFF

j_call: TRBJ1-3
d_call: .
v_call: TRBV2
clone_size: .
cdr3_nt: TGTGCCAGCAGTGAAATCCCTGGGGATGGGGACACCATATATTTT
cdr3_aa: CASSEIPGDGDTIYF

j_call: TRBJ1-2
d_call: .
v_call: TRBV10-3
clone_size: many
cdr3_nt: TGTGCCATCACCCCCGGCGAAAACGGCTACACCTTC
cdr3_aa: CAITPGENGYTF

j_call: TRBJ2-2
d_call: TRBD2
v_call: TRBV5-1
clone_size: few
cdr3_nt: TGCGCCAGCAGCCCGACTAGCGGAGCTACGAACACCGGGGAGCTGTTTTTT
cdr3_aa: CASSPTSGATNTGELFF

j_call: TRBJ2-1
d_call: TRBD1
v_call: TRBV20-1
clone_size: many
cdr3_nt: TGCAGTGCCGACCGGGACAGGGCCTACAATGAGCAGTTCTTC
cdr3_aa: CSADRDRAYNEQFF

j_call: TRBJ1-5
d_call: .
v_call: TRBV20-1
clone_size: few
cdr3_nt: TGCAGTGCTATCCACGGGGGGGGCGGTCAGCCCCAGCATTTT
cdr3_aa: CSAIHGGGGQPQHF

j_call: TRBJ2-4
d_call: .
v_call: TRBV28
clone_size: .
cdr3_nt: TGTGCCAGCAGTTTTTTCCCCCGTCTAGCTGAAAAAAACATTCAGTACTTC
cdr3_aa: CASSFFPRLAEKNIQYF

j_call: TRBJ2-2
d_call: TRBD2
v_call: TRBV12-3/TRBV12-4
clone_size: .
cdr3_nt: TGTGCCAGCAGTTTAGAGCGGGGGAGATCCGGGGAGCTGTTTTTT
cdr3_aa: CASSLERGRSGELFF

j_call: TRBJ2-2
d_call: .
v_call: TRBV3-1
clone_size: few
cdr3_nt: TGTGCCAGCAGCCAAGCGGTATCGGGCTTCCCCGGGGAGCTGTTTTTT
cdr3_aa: CASSQAVSGFPGELFF

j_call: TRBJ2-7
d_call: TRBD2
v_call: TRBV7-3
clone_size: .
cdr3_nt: TGTGCCAGCAGCTCAATCGCAGGCAGGGAGAGCGGGGGCGAGCAGTACTTC
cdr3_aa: CASSSIAGRESGGEQYF

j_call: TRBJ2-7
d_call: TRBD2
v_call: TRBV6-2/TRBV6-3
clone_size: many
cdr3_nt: TGTGCCAGCAGCAAACTAGCGGGATATTACGAGCAGTACTTC
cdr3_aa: CASSKLAGYYEQYF

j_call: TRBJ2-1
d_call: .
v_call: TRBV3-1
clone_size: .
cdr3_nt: TGTGCCAGCAGCCAGGGTAGCGGCCGATACAATGAGCAGTTCTTC
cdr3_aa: CASSQGSGRYNEQFF

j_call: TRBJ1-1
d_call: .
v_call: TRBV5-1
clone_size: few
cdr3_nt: TGCGCCAGCGTAGGGGATTCGGACACTGAAGCTTTCTTT
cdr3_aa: CASVGDSDTEAFF

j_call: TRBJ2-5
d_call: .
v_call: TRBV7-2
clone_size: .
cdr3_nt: TGTGCCAGCAGCTCCTCCCCCGGGACTCGCTTGCACTTC
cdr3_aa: CASSSSPGTRLHF

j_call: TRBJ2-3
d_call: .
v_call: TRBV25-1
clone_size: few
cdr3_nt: TGTGCCAGCAACGGACGGAGGGATACGCAGTATTTT
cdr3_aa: CASNGRRDTQYF

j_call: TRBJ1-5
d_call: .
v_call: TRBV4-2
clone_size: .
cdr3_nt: TGTGCCAGCAGCCAAGATCGGGGCAGGGCAGTAAGTTTT
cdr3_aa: CASSQDRGRAVSF

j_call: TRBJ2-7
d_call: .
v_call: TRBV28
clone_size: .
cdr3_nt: TGTGCCAGCAGTCGCTACGAGCAGTACTTC
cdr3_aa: CASSRYEQYF

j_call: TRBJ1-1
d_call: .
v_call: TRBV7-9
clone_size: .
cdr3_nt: TGTGCCAGCAGCTCCGACAGCCTCCCAGGGGCTTTCTTT
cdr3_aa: CASSSDSLPGAFF

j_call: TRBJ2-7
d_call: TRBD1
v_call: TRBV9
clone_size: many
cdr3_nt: TGTGCCAGCAGCGCGACAGGGGACGAGCAGTACTTC
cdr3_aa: CASSATGDEQYF

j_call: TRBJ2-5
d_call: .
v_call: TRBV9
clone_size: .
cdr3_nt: TGTGCCAGCAGCGGAATCTCGACTAGTAAGGGTCCCGAGACCCAGTACTTC
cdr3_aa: CASSGISTSKGPETQYF

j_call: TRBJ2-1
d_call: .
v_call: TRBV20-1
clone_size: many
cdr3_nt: TGCAGTGCTACAAAGGGGGGTTACAATGAGCAGTTCTTC
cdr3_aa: CSATKGGYNEQFF

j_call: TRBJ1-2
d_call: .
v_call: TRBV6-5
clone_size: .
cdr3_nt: TGTGCCAGCAGTTACTCATCGCACGGGATGAACTATGGCTACACCTTC
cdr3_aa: CASSYSSHGMNYGYTF

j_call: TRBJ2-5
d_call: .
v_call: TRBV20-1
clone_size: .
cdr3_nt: TGCAGTGCTAGGGACCCCGGGCTAGAGGGGACCCAGTACTTC
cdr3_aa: CSARDPGLEGTQYF

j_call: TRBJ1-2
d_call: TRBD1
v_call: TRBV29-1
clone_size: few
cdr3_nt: TGCAGCGTAGATTTGACAGGGGAAGACTATGGCTACACCTTC
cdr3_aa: CSVDLTGEDYGYTF